These T cell receptor beta chains were read from a single sample in a study of blood T cell repertoires in COVID-19. Libraries were prepared by immunoSEQ multiplex PCR; TCRdb keeps only in-frame clonotypes and omits some of them. The repertoire holds 220,000 or so clones, with over 80% as singletons. Sequenced: PBMCs or T cells enriched from blood (not recorded which). These receptors all stem from a woman aged 40-49 years who had recovered from COVID-19. Each CDR3 is given with its conserved first and last residue. A D gene is named only where the DNA matches it firmly.

NA TRBV2 CASSEGQKNIQYF
TRBD2 TRBV9 CASSVGLAGGPGTGELFF
NA TRBV30 CAWSAPDRRNTEAFF
NA TRBV5-1 CASSLQVRANVLTF
TRBD1 TRBV30 CAWRRTGGRSGYTF
NA TRBV28 CASMGHSALGETQYF
NA TRBV27 CASSLWGNRAGPEAFF
NA TRBV9 CASSGGRGSYTF
TRBD2 TRBV29-1 CSVLANSYEQYF
NA TRBV19 CASSLLGQSSGANVLTF
TRBD1 TRBV24-1 CATGTGTNEKLFF
NA TRBV3-1/TRBV3-2 CASSQPIVRGNEQFF
TRBD1 TRBV19 CASSKGQGFGYTF
NA TRBV11-1 CASSLDRARNTEAFF
NA TRBV5-4 CASNRRGQSYEQYF
NA TRBV13 CASSLGLAELGETQYF
NA TRBV9 CASSAAGSGNTIYF
TRBD1 TRBV5-1 CASSGQGQTEAFF
NA TRBV11-2 CASSHRTAHGYTF
TRBD2 TRBV19 CANSSPPGLAGGDTDTQYF
TRBD1 TRBV5-5 CASSPGQGGTNEKLFF
TRBD1 TRBV5-6 CASSLRTGGTTDTQYF
NA TRBV9 CASSVVDDRNTEAFF
TRBD1 TRBV19 CASETGLNQPQHF
TRBD2 TRBV4-1 CASSQGGLAAPYEQYF
TRBD2 TRBV2 CASSELGSGSTDTQYF
TRBD2 TRBV19 CASSTGGGQTQYF
TRBD2 TRBV11-2 CASSRLAGGTGELFF
NA TRBV28 CASSPYRVNTEAFF
TRBD1 TRBV6-4 CASSDSRVRGRAGANVLTF
TRBD2 TRBV5-1 CASSLGGRGADTQYF
TRBD1 TRBV7-7 CASSAQGPGNTGELFF
TRBD1 TRBV24-1 CATSDPGQGGTQETQYF
NA TRBV5-5 CASSPSNEKLFF
NA TRBV7-2 CASSLVPSFEQYF
TRBD2 TRBV18 CASSPGRDNEQFF
NA TRBV7-9 CASSFGLGGYEQFF
NA TRBV27 CASSLRGRTNEKLFF
NA TRBV6-5 CASSSGIGNYGYTF
NA TRBV27 CASSSGGLEAFF
TRBD1 TRBV6-5 CASSPLEGGGGYTF
NA TRBV7-9 CASSLAGRGGNEKLFF
NA TRBV19 CASSIVGGSGNTIYF
TRBD1 TRBV4-2 CASSQDPGGTYNEQFF
TRBD2 TRBV28 CASSLFTRVTSGRSDTQYF
NA TRBV3-1/TRBV3-2 CASSRSQGRHEQYF
TRBD1 TRBV27 CASSSLPTGFLGDEQFF
TRBD2 TRBV7-2 CASSPTLLAGGDTQYF